These 27 T cell receptor beta chains originate from one sample sequenced in a study of T-cell memory formation after mild COVID-19. TCRdb ran MiXCR on the 5' RACE reads and lists one entry per CDR3 protein. The table has approximately 40,000 distinct CDR3 sequences, about an eighth seen once. The specimen sequenced was PBMCs or a T cell subset sorted from them (not recorded which). These receptors all come from a man aged 18 to 29 who had mild COVID-19 (a few samples of this study predate the infection). Cell type and time point are not known.

The rearrangement uses TRBV5-1 and TRBJ2-5; D gene uncertain. The CDR3 is made up of 11 amino acids. The germline CDR1 and CDR2 sequences are SGHRS and YFSETQ. V lost 6 bases to trimming and J lost 5 bases, with 8 bases between them. Here the CDR3 reads CASNAVETQYF. For the CDR3, the DNA is TGCGCCAGCAACGCGGTTGAGACCCAGTACTTC.

There are many counts of this clonotype. The chain combines TRBV20-1 with TRBJ2-1, with TRBD1 matching 7 bases. Trimming at V came to 4 bases and at J to 0 bases, leaving 3 bases not matched to a gene. The CDR3 is made up of 14 amino acids. Germline loops: CDR1 DFQATT, CDR2 SNEGSKA (reference sequence). The CDR3 here is CSATGGSSYNEQFF. In nucleotides, the CDR3 is TGCAGTGCTACAGGGGGAAGCTCCTACAATGAGCAGTTCTTC.

There are many counts of this clonotype. V gene TRBV19 combines with J gene TRBJ2-5, with 7 bases identical to TRBD1. CDR3 length: 14 amino acids. In germline, CDR1 is LNHDA, CDR2 SQIVND (reference sequence). V lost 6 bases and J lost 3; bases outside the gene matches: 7. The CDR3 loop is CASSPGQSKETQYF. The CDR3 coding sequence is TGTGCCAGTAGCCCGGGACAGTCAAAAGAGACCCAGTACTTC.

This clonotype is judged medium-sized. J is TRBJ2-1 and V is TRBV6-2 or TRBV6-3, with 9 bases identical to TRBD2. From germline, CDR1 is MNHEY and CDR2 SVGEGT. Trimming took 2 bases from V and 7 from J; bases not matched to a gene: 6. The CDR3 contains 15 residues. The CDR3 reads CASSYEVAGANEQFF. CDR3 DNA sequence: TGTGCCAGCAGTTACGAGGTAGCGGGGGCAAATGAGCAGTTCTTC.

This clonotype was picked up many times. The genes are TRBV9 and TRBJ2-7, with 10 bases identical to TRBD1. V was pared by 4 bases and J by 2 bases, with 3 bases of the junction left unmatched. Germline V gives CDR1 SGDLS, CDR2 YYNGEE. CDR3 length: 14 residues. The CDR3 spells CASSRGTGAYEQYF. The CDR3, as DNA: TGTGCCAGCAGCAGAGGGACAGGGGCCTACGAGCAGTACTTC.

This clonotype was found many times. The V call is TRBV5-1, the J call TRBJ2-4; 7 bases map to TRBD2. The V gene end was trimmed by 4 bases and the J gene end by 7 bases; junction bases not matched to a gene: 11. Per the germline V gene, CDR1 is SGHRS and CDR2 is YFSETQ. CDR3 length: 15 residues. Written as DNA, the CDR3 is TGCGCCAGCAGCACTACGGGGGAGGGGCTGAACATTCAGTACTTC. Protein sequence: CASSTTGEGLNIQYF.

This clonotype was counted ten times or more. This rearrangement joins TRBV5-8 to TRBJ2-1; D uncertain. This CDR3 spans 13 amino acids. CDR1 is SGHTS and CDR2 is YDEGEE in the germline V gene. V was pared by 0 bases and J by 3 bases, with 4 bases between. DNA for the CDR3: TGTGCCAGCAGCTTGGAGATCTACAATGAGCAGTTCTTC. As protein: CASSLEIYNEQFF.

This clonotype was seen repeatedly, ten times or more. The V call is TRBV30, the J call TRBJ1-2; D remains ambiguous. In germline, CDR1 is GTSNPN, CDR2 SVGIG (reference sequence). The CDR3 has 12 amino acids. V was cut by 4 bases and J by 5 bases, with 11 bases left in between. The CDR3: CAWTPGGYGYTF. CDR3 nucleotides: TGTGCCTGGACCCCGGGAGGGTATGGCTACACCTTC.

This clonotype turned up a few times. The genes are TRBV7-2 and TRBJ1-4, with 8 nucleotides matching TRBD1. CDR3 size: 15 residues. J gave up 7 bases and V 5 bases, and 9 bases lay outside the gene matches. Per the germline V gene, CDR1 is SGHTA and CDR2 is FQGNSA. CDR3 protein: CASSIETGVGEKLFF. Here the CDR3 DNA reads TGTGCCAGCAGCATAGAGACAGGGGTTGGTGAAAAACTGTTTTTT.

Ten or more counts support this clonotype. The V and J genes are TRBV27 and TRBJ1-4, with D maybe TRBD1 (5 bases). This CDR3 region has 12 residues. The germline CDR1 and CDR2 sequences are MNHEY and SMNVEV (reference sequence). V lost 5 bases, J lost 10 bases, and 11 bases lay in between. CDR3 loop: CASSQVGGKLFF. CDR3 bases: TGTGCCAGCAGTCAAGTCGGGGGAAAACTGTTTTTT.

This clonotype came up many times. The gene calls are TRBV4-2 and TRBJ2-6; D ambiguous. Trimming took 0 bases from V and 0 from J, leaving 6 bases between them. Germline assignment: CDR1 LGHNA and CDR2 YNFKEQ. The CDR3 sequence is 16 residues long. This CDR3 reads CASSQDTGSGANVLTF. CDR3 bases: TGTGCCAGCAGCCAAGATACCGGCTCTGGGGCCAACGTCCTGACTTTC.

At least ten counts were recorded for this clonotype. The rearrangement joins TRBV5-1 to TRBJ1-1, with TRBD1 as a possible D gene (5 bases). From germline, CDR1 is SGHRS and CDR2 YFSETQ. The CDR3 length is 16 residues. V dropped 4 bases and J dropped 1 base, with 17 bases sitting between them. The DNA of the CDR3 is TGCGCCAGCAGCCCGGTTCCCCCGGGACCGAACACTGAAGCTTTCTTT. Translated: CASSPVPPGPNTEAFF.

The CDR3, as DNA: TGTGCCAGCAGTGATACAGGGTTTTCCTACAATGAGCAGTTCTTC. Amino acid sequence: CASSDTGFSYNEQFF. The chain carries TRBV2 and TRBJ2-1, with D possibly TRBD1 on 6 matching bases. Germline values: CDR1 SNHLY, CDR2 FYNNEI. This CDR3 spans 15 amino acids. The germline V and J ends were trimmed by 3 bases and 1 base, with 10 bases remaining between them.

Relative to its sample, this clonotype is medium-sized. The rearrangement links TRBV24-1 to TRBJ2-5, with 7 nucleotides matching TRBD1. V shed 4 bases and J 5 bases; nucleotides not matched to a gene: 15. Per the germline V gene, CDR1 is KGHDR and CDR2 is SFDVKD. The CDR3 has 17 amino acids. DNA of the CDR3: TGTGCCACCAGTGACAACATAAGGGGGCAGGGAAATGAGACCCAGTACTTC. This gives the protein CATSDNIRGQGNETQYF.

Many counts were recorded for this clonotype. This chain connects TRBV11-2 to TRBJ1-1; TRBD1 aligns across 7 bases. In germline, CDR1 is SGHAT, CDR2 FQNNGV. This CDR3 is 13 amino acids long. The junction had 0 bases not matched to a gene; V was cut back by 2 bases and J by 3 bases. This CDR3 is CASSLQGDTEAFF. For the CDR3, the DNA is TGTGCCAGCAGCTTACAGGGGGACACTGAAGCTTTCTTT.

This clonotype showed up just a few times. The chain recombines TRBV12-3 or TRBV12-4 with TRBJ2-1; TRBD2 matches at 8 bases. The V segment lost 8 bases and the J segment 6 bases; nucleotides outside the gene matches: 9. The CDR3 runs 14 residues. The CDR3 here is CASLGTGGVNEQFF. For the CDR3, the DNA is TGTGCCAGCCTAGGGACCGGGGGGGTCAATGAGCAGTTCTTC.

This clonotype was seen ten or more times. The rearrangement links TRBV4-3 to TRBJ2-1, with 8 bases aligning to TRBD2. J gave up 4 bases and V 1 base, and 6 bases lay outside the gene matches. The germline gives CDR1 LGHNA, CDR2 YSLEER. CDR3 size: 16 residues. The CDR3 DNA sequence: TGCGCCAGCAGCCAAGCGGGGGGGTCCCTATACAATGAGCAGTTCTTC. It encodes CASSQAGGSLYNEQFF.

This clonotype was counted ten times or more. With a much larger clone just one base away, this may be a read error. This chain links TRBV7-9 with TRBJ2-3; no clear D gene. The CDR3 has 16 residues. The germline V gene encodes CDR1 SEHNR and CDR2 FQNEAQ (reference sequence). The CDR3: CAGSLLTLVYTDTQYF. CDR3 nucleotides: TGTGCCGGCAGCTTACTGACACTCGTTTACACAGATACGCAGTATTTT.

This clonotype has at least ten counts. The chain uses TRBV7-2 and TRBJ2-2; no definite D call. This CDR3 has 14 amino acids. Trimming removed 2 bases from V and 5 bases from J, with 9 bases in between. The germline V gene encodes CDR1 SGHTA and CDR2 FQGNSA. CDR3 in amino acids: CASSLLLDTGELFF. The CDR3 DNA is TGTGCCAGCAGCTTATTATTAGATACCGGGGAGCTGTTTTTT.

This clonotype was observed at least ten times. The rearrangement joins TRBV11-2 to TRBJ2-7, with a weak D call TRBD1 (6 bases). CDR1 and CDR2 from the germline V gene are SGHAT and FQNNGV. The CDR3 is 15 residues long. The V and J ends lost 3 bases and 3 bases respectively, with 15 bases between them. The CDR3 region has the DNA TGTGCCAGCAGCTTCTACCGTGGGGGCGACTACGAGCAGTACTTC. Encoded protein: CASSFYRGGDYEQYF.

In this sample, this clonotype turned up many times. This chain links TRBV24-1 with TRBJ2-3, with D perhaps being TRBD1 or TRBD2 (5 bases each). This CDR3 region has 16 residues. V shed 2 bases and J shed 0 bases, with 11 bases lying between them. In germline, CDR1 is KGHDR, CDR2 SFDVKD. The CDR3 protein is CATSDSGTASTDTQYF. The CDR3 nucleotides are TGTGCCACCAGTGATTCCGGGACGGCTAGCACAGATACGCAGTATTTT.

The table lists this clonotype with many counts. This sequence joins TRBV6-2 or TRBV6-3 and TRBJ2-3; 13 bases align to TRBD2. Germline V gives CDR1 MNHEY, CDR2 SVGEGT. The CDR3 length is 16 residues. Germline trimming cut 6 bases from V and 4 bases from J; bases unmatched to any gene: 7. For the CDR3, the DNA is TGTGCCAGCAGCAAATGGACTAGCGGGGGTGCAGATACGCAGTATTTT. This codes for CASSKWTSGGADTQYF.

This clonotype was seen at least ten times. The V call is TRBV4-3, the J call TRBJ2-1; D possibly corresponds to TRBD1 (6 bases). V lost 1 base and J lost 3, with 10 bases in between. CDR3 length equals 15 residues. Germline loops: CDR1 LGHNA, CDR2 YSLEER. The CDR3 sequence is CASSQGAGVYNEQFF. CDR3 bases: TGCGCCAGCAGCCAAGGGGCAGGGGTCTACAATGAGCAGTTCTTC.

This clonotype was seen at least ten times. J is TRBJ2-7 and V is TRBV6-5; D unresolved. V was pared by 5 bases and J by 2 bases, with 13 bases between. The germline V gene encodes CDR1 MNHEY and CDR2 SVGAGI. There are 14 residues in the CDR3. CDR3: CASSPSDGAYEQYV. The CDR3 DNA reads TGTGCCAGCAGTCCTTCCGACGGAGCCTACGAGCAGTACGTC.

This clonotype was detected ten times or more. This chain joins TRBV2 and TRBJ2-2; D gene uncertain. This CDR3 is 11 amino acids long. Germline CDR1 reads SNHLY; CDR2 reads FYNNEI. The V and J ends lost 8 bases and 4 bases respectively, with 5 bases between them. The CDR3 here is CASGRTGELFF. In DNA, the CDR3 is TGTGCCAGCGGTCGCACCGGGGAGCTGTTTTTT.

This clonotype was seen ten or more times. The chain joins TRBV18 to TRBJ2-7; the match to TRBD1 covers 12 bases. The V gene's germline CDR1 is KGHSH and CDR2 LQKENI. This CDR3 region has 14 residues. J lost 5 bases, V lost 2 bases, and 1 base had no gene match. The CDR3 sequence: CASSPGTGGDEQYF. DNA for the CDR3: TGTGCCAGCTCACCAGGGACAGGGGGCGACGAGCAGTACTTC.

This clonotype has ten or more counts. The J gene is TRBJ2-1, the V gene TRBV3-2. TRBV3-2 is listed as a pseudogene. There are 16 residues in the CDR3. Here the CDR3 reads CASSLQLRSSYNEQFF. CDR3 bases: TGTGCCAGCAGCCTCCAGTTAAGAAGCTCCTACAATGAGCAGTTCTTC.